This T cell receptor beta chain was identified during a study of cytomegalovirus exposure and HLA in healthy donors. The CDR3 covers 17 residues. The V end lost 0 bases, the J end lost 9 bases, and 21 bases lay between the germline ends. In germline, CDR1 is MNHNS, CDR2 SASEGT. PCR employed 60 Vbeta and 13 Jbeta primers. Assay: immunoSEQ multiplex PCR; the TCRdb copy retains only in-frame clones and omits some. The sample holds about 100,000 clones, around 81% seen once. This chain connects TRBV6-1 to TRBJ2-1; D perhaps matches TRBD2 (6 bases). Input material: PBMCs. The TCR was taken from an older woman in good health and CMV-seropositive. Here the CDR3 reads CASSEAAGLRRSAEQFF. CDR3 sequence (DNA): TGTGCCAGCAGTGAAGCGGCTGGACTACGTAGATCGGCTGAGCAGTTCTTC.